This TCR beta chain was identified during a study of T cell repertoires in cytomegalovirus infection. Background on the study: Public TCR beta signatures provided an indication of both CMV infection and a matching HLA type.

From its first to its last residue, the CDR3 has 17 amino acids. This clonotype has a handful of counts. Its cognate antigen is unknown. The limits of the CDR3 on the DNA are not certain, so only TCRdb's listed CDR3 is given. Notes on the study in general: Adding up the frequency of public TCR beta families identified people who carried CMV plus the relevant HLA. CMV-specific TCR beta clonotypes restricted by HLA-C dominated the ex vivo response.

TCRdb processed the reads anew with MiXCR; each CDR3 protein has one entry. The data show nearly 450,000 distinct CDR3 sequences, approximately 33% seen once. Sequencing was carried out using PBMCs. The sequence derives from a human donor in good health (CMV status not recorded). Some clones in this sample may be carry-over from other donors' samples. The V gene is TRBV7-5, the J gene TRBJ1-1; the tabulated D call, TRBD1, remains unverified against the DNA. TRBV7-5 is described as a pseudogene. CDR3 region: CISVPEAFHGTNTEAFF.